Sequencing of this T cell receptor (beta chain) was carried out in a study of T cells in localized non-small cell lung cancer. The study, taken as a whole, reports: Longer overall survival associated with higher blood T cell density; shorter survival with higher adjacent-lung clonality. Since sequencing was restricted to only one region of the tumor, intratumor heterogeneity remains a possibility. Among the tissues sampled, uninvolved adjacent lung had the highest T cell clonality, above tumor. Researchers found a median around 58 of the top 100 tumor clones in adjacent lung.

This CDR3 comprises 13 residues. The germline V gene has CDR1 SGHRS and CDR2 YFSETQ. V shed 1 base and J shed 5 bases, with 9 bases lying between them. Assay: immunoSEQ multiplex PCR; the TCRdb copy retains only in-frame clones and omits some. The sample records roughly 9,900 clones, approximately 90% being singletons. This clone was counted between two and nine times. Its matching antigen is unknown. J is TRBJ1-1 and V is TRBV5-1, with D perhaps matching TRBD1 (5 bases). The material sequenced was peripheral blood, taken before any cancer treatment. The receptor was derived from a woman between 35 and 75 years old with stage I squamous cell lung carcinoma. The CDR3 region is CASSLLEGTEAFF. The DNA of the CDR3 is TGCGCCAGCAGCTTGTTAGAGGGGACTGAAGCTTTCTTT. The full variable domain, completed using reference TRBV5-1 and TRBJ1-1, is KAGVTQTPRYLIKTRGQQVTLSCSPISGHRSVSWYQQTPGQGLQFLFEYFSETQRNKGNFPGRFSGRQFSNSRSEMNVSTLELGDSALYLCASSLLEGTEAFFGQGTRLTVV.